Listed here is a single T cell receptor (beta chain). What it binds is unknown. The J segment lost 5 bases and the V segment lost 2 bases, leaving 3 bases of the junction unmatched. The CDR3 has 15 residues. Germline loops: CDR1 MDHEN, CDR2 SYDVKM. Researchers used the Oncomine TCR Beta short-read assay to sequence DNA from cultured CD4+ T cells. TCRdb re-derived calls from the PCR reads in MiXCR, one entry per CDR3 protein. The sample yields 7,500 to 9,500 distinct CDR3 sequences, roughly three fifths seen once. This record belongs to a study of vaccination and CD4 T cells after COVID-19. Noted treatment: roughly 10-day PBMC culture with coronavirus spike peptide pools or control peptides (ViraFEST assay). With 8.5 to 10 ug/ml peptide pools and roughly 9.4 IU/ml IL-2, PBMCs were cultured at approximately 2 million per well. It was after less than eleven days of culture that CD4+ T cells were isolated by negative selection.

Specimen: CD4+ T cells from blood, cultured in vitro. The chain combines TRBV28 with TRBJ2-3, with 11 nucleotides matching TRBD2. The receptor's source is a human donor who had recovered from COVID-19. CDR3 sequence: CASSLTSGSKDTQYF. As DNA, the CDR3 is TGTGCCAGCAGTTTAACTAGCGGGAGTAAAGATACGCAGTATTTT.